The rows below give T cell receptor beta chains drawn from one sample of a study of OX40 agonist ivuxolimab in advanced cancers. Clones were read by immunoSEQ multiplex PCR, and TCRdb kept only the in-frame ones, dropping some. The data show roughly 100,000 clones, around nine tenths seen once. The source was CD4+ or CD8+ T cells sorted from blood, collected in a trial of the OX40 agonist ivuxolimab. Receptors were obtained from an adult with an advanced solid tumor such as melanoma, head and neck, liver or kidney cancer. The CDR3 runs from the conserved cysteine through the conserved F or W. A D gene is named only where the DNA matches it firmly. The size field is filled for only some rows; it gives once, few, many or a size class.

j_gene: TRBJ2-2
v_gene: TRBV2
len: 14
d_gene: .
abundance: .
CDR3aa: CASIETRGTGELFF
CDR3nt: TGTGCCAGCATCGAAACTCGCGGCACCGGGGAGCTGTTTTTT

j_gene: TRBJ2-3
v_gene: TRBV11-3
len: 14
d_gene: .
abundance: .
CDR3aa: CASSLGHNTDTQYF
CDR3nt: TGTGCCAGCAGCTTAGGACATAACACAGATACGCAGTATTTT

j_gene: TRBJ1-3
v_gene: TRBV4-2
len: 17
d_gene: TRBD1
abundance: .
CDR3aa: CASSPRDRQYSGNTIYF
CDR3nt: TGTGCCAGCAGCCCCCGGGACAGACAATACTCTGGAAACACCATATATTTT

j_gene: TRBJ1-2
v_gene: TRBV7-2
len: 13
d_gene: .
abundance: .
CDR3aa: CASLGREDYGYTF
CDR3nt: TGTGCCAGCCTGGGCAGGGAGGACTATGGCTACACCTTC

j_gene: TRBJ2-7
v_gene: TRBV5-1
len: 14
d_gene: .
abundance: .
CDR3aa: CASSPGDSSYEQYF
CDR3nt: TGCGCCAGCAGCCCGGGGGACAGCTCCTACGAGCAGTACTTC

j_gene: TRBJ2-3
v_gene: TRBV7-2
len: 14
d_gene: TRBD2
abundance: .
CDR3aa: CASSLVVAGVSPYF
CDR3nt: TGTGCCAGCAGCTTAGTGGTAGCGGGGGTCTCACCGTATTTT

j_gene: TRBJ2-7
v_gene: TRBV6-6
len: 14
d_gene: .
abundance: .
CDR3aa: CASSYSGRGYEQYF
CDR3nt: TGTGCCAGCAGTTACTCGGGCAGGGGCTACGAGCAGTACTTC

j_gene: TRBJ2-3
v_gene: TRBV19
len: 13
d_gene: .
abundance: .
CDR3aa: CASSQDSTDTQYF
CDR3nt: TGTGCCAGTAGTCAGGATAGCACAGATACGCAGTATTTT

j_gene: TRBJ1-1
v_gene: TRBV11-2
len: 13
d_gene: TRBD1
abundance: .
CDR3aa: CASSPTGDAEAFF
CDR3nt: TGTGCCAGCAGCCCCACAGGGGATGCTGAAGCTTTCTTT

j_gene: TRBJ1-4
v_gene: TRBV6-1
len: 13
d_gene: .
abundance: .
CDR3aa: CASSQGHNEKLFF
CDR3nt: TGTGCCAGCAGTCAGGGCCATAATGAAAAACTGTTTTTT

j_gene: TRBJ2-5
v_gene: TRBV6-6
len: 15
d_gene: .
abundance: .
CDR3aa: CASSYGGGSGETQYF
CDR3nt: TGTGCCAGCAGTTATGGCGGAGGGTCAGGAGAGACCCAGTACTTC

j_gene: TRBJ1-2
v_gene: TRBV25-1
len: 15
d_gene: .
abundance: few
CDR3aa: CASSEPKNSNYGYTF
CDR3nt: TGTGCCAGCAGTGAACCGAAGAACTCCAACTATGGCTACACCTTC

j_gene: TRBJ2-5
v_gene: TRBV5-1
len: 14
d_gene: .
abundance: .
CDR3aa: CASSLGTVRETQYF
CDR3nt: TGCGCCAGCAGCTTGGGGACGGTTCGGGAGACCCAGTACTTC

j_gene: TRBJ2-3
v_gene: TRBV4-2
len: 15
d_gene: TRBD1
abundance: once
CDR3aa: CASSPGGPLPDTQYF
CDR3nt: TGTGCCAGCAGTCCAGGGGGTCCCCTTCCAGATACGCAGTATTTT

j_gene: TRBJ1-1
v_gene: TRBV19
len: 14
d_gene: .
abundance: .
CDR3aa: CASSIGDLNTEAFF
CDR3nt: TGTGCCAGTAGTATCGGGGACCTGAACACTGAAGCTTTCTTT

j_gene: TRBJ1-6
v_gene: TRBV11-2
len: 16
d_gene: .
abundance: .
CDR3aa: CASSLDLGQYNSPLHF
CDR3nt: TGTGCCAGCAGCTTAGACTTAGGGCAGTATAATTCACCCCTCCACTTT

j_gene: TRBJ1-4
v_gene: TRBV11-2
len: 16
d_gene: .
abundance: .
CDR3aa: CASSPSPTDTNEKLFF
CDR3nt: TGTGCCAGCAGCCCCTCCCCGACAGACACTAATGAAAAACTGTTTTTT

j_gene: TRBJ2-3
v_gene: TRBV2
len: 16
d_gene: TRBD2
abundance: .
CDR3aa: CASSRGASGKTDTQYF
CDR3nt: TGTGCCAGCAGCCGGGGGGCTAGCGGGAAAACAGATACGCAGTATTTT

j_gene: TRBJ2-3
v_gene: TRBV15
len: 17
d_gene: .
abundance: .
CDR3aa: CATSRDGRGQPTDTQYF
CDR3nt: TGTGCCACCAGCAGAGATGGCCGCGGACAGCCCACAGATACGCAGTATTTT

j_gene: TRBJ2-1
v_gene: TRBV7-6
len: 18
d_gene: .
abundance: .
CDR3aa: CASSSLAPQRDSYNEQFF
CDR3nt: TGTGCCAGCAGCTCCCTAGCCCCCCAGAGAGACTCCTACAATGAGCAGTTCTTC

j_gene: TRBJ2-7
v_gene: TRBV4-3
len: 16
d_gene: TRBD2
abundance: .
CDR3aa: CASSHKEPGGTYEQYF
CDR3nt: TGCGCCAGCAGCCACAAGGAGCCCGGGGGGACCTACGAGCAGTACTTC